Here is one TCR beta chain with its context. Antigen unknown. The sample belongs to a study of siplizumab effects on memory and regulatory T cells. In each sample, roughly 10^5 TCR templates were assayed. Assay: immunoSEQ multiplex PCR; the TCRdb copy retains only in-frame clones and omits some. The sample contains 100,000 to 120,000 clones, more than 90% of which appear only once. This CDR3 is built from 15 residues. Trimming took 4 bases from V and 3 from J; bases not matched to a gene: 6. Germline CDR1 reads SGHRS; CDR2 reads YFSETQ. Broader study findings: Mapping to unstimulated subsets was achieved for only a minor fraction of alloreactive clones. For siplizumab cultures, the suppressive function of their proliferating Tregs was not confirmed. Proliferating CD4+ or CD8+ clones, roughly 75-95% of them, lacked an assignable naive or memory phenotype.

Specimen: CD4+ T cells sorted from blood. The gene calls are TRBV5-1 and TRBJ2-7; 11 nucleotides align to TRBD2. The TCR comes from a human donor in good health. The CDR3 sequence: CASSLGLAEFYEQYF. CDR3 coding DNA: TGCGCCAGCAGCCTGGGACTAGCGGAGTTCTACGAGCAGTACTTC.